The 24 T cell receptor beta chains below come from one sample, sequenced in a study of T cell repertoires in cytomegalovirus infection (dated by TCRdb to about 2019). The data were produced on an Illumina HiSeq 1500. Starting from the raw public reads, TCRdb applied fastp trimming at Q25, assembled clones with MiXCR and retained in-frame beta chains. Rows are combined by CDR3 protein, so each entry shows the most common genes and DNA. For this sample the table gives some 680,000 distinct CDR3 sequences, of which roughly 35% were detected only once. The ten largest clones capture 2.8% of the sample. What was sequenced was PBMCs. The receptor set was obtained from a human donor in good health (CMV status not recorded). Some clones in this sample may be carry-over from other donors' samples.

This clonotype was picked up a small number of times. V and J are TRBV7-9 and TRBJ1-1; possible D gene TRBD1, 5 bases. The germline V gene encodes CDR1 SEHNR and CDR2 FQNEAQ (reference sequence). V gave up 3 bases and J gave up 4 bases, with 9 bases separating them. This CDR3 has 13 residues. In DNA, the CDR3 is TGTGCCAGCAGCTTGGGGGTGCGCACTGAAGCTTTCTTT. This encodes CASSLGVRTEAFF.

The CDR3 nucleotides read TGTGCCACCAGCAGAGATCGGCAGACCCAGTACTTC. Translation: CATSRDRQTQYF. This chain uses TRBV15 with TRBJ2-5, with D uncertain. V gave up 0 bases and J gave up 6 bases, with 5 bases separating them. The CDR3 contains 12 residues. The germline gives CDR1 LNHNV, CDR2 YYDKDF (reference sequence).

This chain links TRBV5-1 with TRBJ1-1; D unresolved. The CDR3 runs to 13 residues. With 0 bases removed from V and 5 bases from J, the gap between germline ends came to 8 bases. The germline gives CDR1 SGHRS, CDR2 YFSETQ. The CDR3 loop is CASSLGLETEAFF. Written as DNA, the CDR3 is TGCGCCAGCAGCTTGGGGCTTGAAACTGAAGCTTTCTTT.

This chain joins TRBV27 and TRBJ2-7, with 8 positions matching TRBD1. Germline CDR1 reads MNHEY; CDR2 reads SMNVEV (reference sequence). J gave up 4 bases and V 7 bases, and 6 bases lay outside the gene matches. This CDR3 region has 13 residues. DNA of the CDR3: TGTGCCAGCACAGGGGGCCCTCAGTACGAGCAGTACTTC. It codes for CASTGGPQYEQYF.

This clonotype came up many times. This chain links TRBV7-2 with TRBJ1-1; no firm D call. V was shortened by 1 base and J by 8 bases, with 5 bases between the two germline ends. The V gene's germline CDR1 is SGHTA and CDR2 FQGNSA. This CDR3 has 11 residues. The CDR3 DNA is TGTGCCAGCAGCTTAGTGGTCGAAGCTTTCTTT. This translates into CASSLVVEAFF.

This chain connects TRBV28 to TRBJ2-5; 8 bases align to TRBD2. This CDR3 comprises 14 residues. V shed 7 bases and J 5 bases; nucleotides not matched to a gene: 9. The germline V gene has CDR1 MDHEN and CDR2 SYDVKM. The CDR3 sequence: CASNSLRGEETQYF. CDR3 nucleotides: TGTGCCAGCAATTCGTTGCGGGGGGAGGAGACCCAGTACTTC.

The genes are TRBV28 and TRBJ1-4, with TRBD1 identical over 10 bases. CDR1 and CDR2 (germline): MDHEN, SYDVKM. This CDR3 is 16 amino acids long. Losses at the gene ends were 5 bases for V and 7 bases for J; bases not matched to a gene: 10. The CDR3 here is CASSQTRQGAFEKLFF. DNA of the CDR3: TGTGCCAGCAGTCAAACCCGACAGGGGGCTTTTGAAAAACTGTTTTTT.

Of note for this clonotype: The CDR3 does not close with the conserved phenylalanine or tryptophan, likely indicating a read error. The chain carries TRBV24-1 and TRBJ2-7; D perhaps matches TRBD2 (5 bases). Germline-derived CDR1 and CDR2 are KGHDR and SFDVKD. The CDR3 runs to 12 residues. V was shortened by 2 bases and J by 10 bases, with 11 bases between the two germline ends. CDR3 in amino acids: CATSDSVGAQYC. Written as DNA, the CDR3 is TGTGCCACCAGTGATTCAGTGGGAGCTCAGTACTGC.

This clonotype was detected only a few times. The rearrangement joins TRBV7-6 to TRBJ1-4, with a possible D match to TRBD1 (6 bases). The length of the CDR3 is 14 residues. Germline CDR1 is SGHVS and CDR2 is FNYEAQ. Between the trimmed V and J ends, which lost 5 bases and 8 bases, there was a span of 15 bases. CDR3 amino acids: CASSQGRGDEKLFF. Here the CDR3 DNA reads TGTGCCAGCAGCCAAGGGAGGGGGGACGAAAAACTGTTTTTT.

This rearrangement joins TRBV28 to TRBJ2-3, with 9 positions matching TRBD2. From germline, CDR1 is MDHEN and CDR2 SYDVKM. There are 16 residues in the CDR3. Trimming took 3 bases from V and 4 from J; bases not matched to a gene: 8. The CDR3: CASSLWLAGRSDTQYF. The CDR3 DNA follows: TGTGCCAGCAGTTTGTGGCTAGCGGGAAGGTCAGATACGCAGTATTTT. Full variable domain (missing parts from reference TRBV28 and TRBJ2-3): DVKVTQSSRYLVKRTGEKVFLECVQDMDHENMFWYRQDPGLGLRLIYFSYDVKMKEKGDIPEGYSVSREKKERFSLILESASTNQTSMYLCASSLWLAGRSDTQYFGPGTRLTVL.

This clonotype was observed a handful of times. The chain uses TRBV10-3 and TRBJ1-2; D might be TRBD1 (5 bases). The V end was cut by 5 bases, the J end by 0 bases, with 16 bases between. From germline, CDR1 is ENHRY and CDR2 SYGVKD. This CDR3 comprises 16 residues. This chain's CDR3 is CAISSRDPEANYGYTF. The CDR3 region has the DNA TGTGCCATCAGTTCCAGGGATCCCGAAGCTAACTATGGCTACACCTTC.

This chain uses TRBV19 with TRBJ2-7; either TRBD1 or TRBD2 may supply D (5 bases each). Looked up from germline, CDR1 is LNHDA and CDR2 is SQIVND (reference sequence). V lost 5 bases and J lost 2, with 16 bases in between. The CDR3 loop spans 15 amino acids. The chain's CDR3 is CASSASGTAPYEQYF. The CDR3 DNA reads as TGTGCCAGTAGTGCATCCGGGACGGCGCCCTACGAGCAGTACTTC.

The chain recombines TRBV6-5 with TRBJ1-6; D is possibly TRBD1 (5 bases). CDR3 length: 14 amino acids. Germline lookup yields CDR1 MNHEY and CDR2 SVGAGI. Trimming took off 2 bases at V and 7 bases at J, with 9 bases between the two ends. The CDR3 region is CASSYRQTNSPLHF. The DNA of the CDR3 is TGTGCCAGCAGTTACCGACAGACAAATTCACCCCTCCACTTT.

This clonotype was detected a few times. The gene calls are TRBV29-1 and TRBJ2-7; D is ambiguous. This CDR3 spans 12 amino acids. V shed 4 bases and J shed 5 bases, with 12 bases lying between them. CDR1 SQVTM and CDR2 ANQGSEA come from the germline V gene. CDR3 residues: CSVAGLRNEQYF. The CDR3 region has the DNA TGCAGCGTTGCTGGTTTGAGAAACGAGCAGTACTTC.

V gene TRBV3-1 combines with J gene TRBJ1-2, with 7 bases that match TRBD1. Germline values: CDR1 LGHDT, CDR2 YNNKEL (reference sequence). The trim removed 5 bases at V and 2 bases at J, leaving 5 bases unmatched. CDR3 length: 14 amino acids. This CDR3 reads CASSDRDSNYGYTF. In DNA, the CDR3 is TGTGCCAGCAGCGACCGGGACAGCAACTATGGCTACACCTTC.

This clonotype was picked up a small number of times. This chain uses TRBV2 with TRBJ1-1, with D unclear. CDR1 is SNHLY, CDR2 FYNNEI, per germline. The CDR3 consists of 15 residues. V lost 4 bases to trimming and J lost 1 base, with 13 bases between them. The CDR3 here is CASSGFAEQNTEAFF. CDR3 bases: TGTGCCAGCAGTGGTTTTGCGGAACAGAACACTGAAGCTTTCTTT.

In the case of this clonotype: This sequence may be a read error, since a much larger clone differs from it by one base. Lacking the conserved final phenylalanine or tryptophan, this CDR3 likely reflects a read error. V is TRBV11-2 and J is TRBJ2-7; D is uncertain. V shed 5 bases and J shed 4 bases, with 9 bases lying between them. The CDR3 sequence is 12 residues long. CDR1 and CDR2 (germline): SGHAT, FQNNGV. This chain's CDR3 is CASSTWGYEQYL. CDR3 nucleotide sequence: TGTGCCAGCAGCACCTGGGGTTACGAGCAGTACTTA.

This clonotype was counted ten times or more. This rearrangement joins TRBV6-1 to TRBJ2-7, with TRBD2 matching over 10 bases. CDR3 length: 14 amino acids. After removal of 4 bases from V and 2 bases from J, the junction contained 2 bases not matched to a gene. In germline, CDR1 is MNHNS, CDR2 SASEGT. This CDR3 reads CASSGAGGPYEQYF. The DNA of the CDR3 is TGTGCCAGCAGTGGAGCGGGAGGGCCCTACGAGCAGTACTTC.

This clonotype came up a few times. The rearrangement links TRBV27 to TRBJ2-7, with D possibly TRBD2 on 5 matching bases. Per germline, CDR1 MNHEY and CDR2 SMNVEV (reference sequence). This CDR3 is built from 16 residues. Trimming shortened V by 2 bases and J by 3 bases, and 17 bases separated the two germline ends. CDR3: CASSLRVGIIGYEQYF. CDR3 nucleotides: TGTGCCAGCAGTTTAAGAGTCGGGATTATAGGCTACGAGCAGTACTTC.

The chain has TRBV2 and TRBJ2-2; D remains ambiguous. This CDR3 comprises 14 residues. V was cut by 2 bases and J by 0 bases, with 4 bases left in between. Germline-derived CDR1 and CDR2 are SNHLY and FYNNEI. CDR3 sequence (DNA): TGTGCCAGCAGTGAAACTCCGAACACCGGGGAGCTGTTTTTT. Its translation is CASSETPNTGELFF. The entire variable domain, with the rest obtained from reference TRBV2 and TRBJ2-2, is as follows: EPEVTQTPSHQVTQMGQEVILRCVPISNHLYFYWYRQILGQKVEFLVSFYNNEISEKSEIFDDQFSVERPDGSNFTLKIRSTKLEDSAMYFCASSETPNTGELFFGEGSRLTVL.

This rearrangement joins TRBV4-1 to TRBJ2-2; D gene ambiguous. The V and J ends lost 5 bases and 2 bases respectively, with 21 bases between them. The V gene's germline CDR1 is MGHRA and CDR2 YSYEKL. This CDR3 has 18 amino acids. CDR3 region: CASSSKGGGTVNTGELFF. The CDR3, as DNA: TGCGCCAGCAGCTCGAAGGGCGGCGGAACAGTTAACACCGGGGAGCTGTTTTTT.

Only a few counts were recorded for this clonotype. This chain links TRBV7-9 with TRBJ1-4; weak D call: TRBD1 (5 bases). V dropped 5 bases and J dropped 8 bases, with 12 bases sitting between them. The CDR3 extends over 13 amino acids. The germline CDR1 and CDR2 sequences are SEHNR and FQNEAQ (reference sequence). The CDR3 sequence is CASSHQGSEKLFF. CDR3 DNA: TGTGCCAGCAGCCATCAGGGTTCGGAAAAACTGTTTTTT.

Only one count was recorded for this clonotype. The rearrangement uses TRBV14 and TRBJ2-3; 10 bases are a match to TRBD2. Germline CDR1 and CDR2: SGHDN and FVKESK. The CDR3 runs to 18 residues. Trimming removed 5 bases from V and 0 bases from J; junction bases left unmatched: 11. As DNA, the CDR3 is TGTGCCAGCAGCATACGGACTAGCGGAGGGACTAGCACAGATACGCAGTATTTT. As protein: CASSIRTSGGTSTDTQYF.

CDR3 residues: CAISEQTRSGNEQFF. The DNA of the CDR3 is TGTGCCATCAGTGAGCAGACCAGGTCGGGTAACGAGCAGTTCTTC. J is TRBJ2-1 and V is TRBV10-3; D is undetermined. The CDR3 is 15 amino acids. Trimming removed 2 bases from V and 10 bases from J, with 18 bases in between. CDR1 is ENHRY, CDR2 SYGVKD, per germline.